The sample holds many counts of the clone carrying this TCR beta chain. No antigen is known for it. Unique molecular identifiers were incorporated into the prepared TCRbeta library. TCRdb used MiXCR to reprocess the PCR reads, holding one entry per CDR3 protein. The sample yields approximately 190,000 distinct CDR3 sequences, about 6% seen once. This sample was taken from a study of T-cell reconstitution after alpha-beta-depleted transplantation in children. Findings and caveats of the study: Day-60 TCRbeta diversity that was high in some patients was derived from surviving recipient T cells and thymic progenitors. Hyperexpanded clones declined; after one year, newly produced T cells mostly supplied diversity. The origin of alpha-beta T cells about two months after transplant was reportedly several hundred expanded graft clones.

V lost 5 bases and J lost 0, with 11 bases in between. This CDR3 has 15 residues. The germline V gene encodes CDR1 SEHNR and CDR2 FQNEAQ (reference sequence). The sample here was PBMCs, taken before TCRalphabeta/CD19-depleted stem cell transplant. J is TRBJ1-3 and V is TRBV7-9, with unresolved D. The TCR was taken from a girl under three years old with combined immunodeficiency, due to receive a stem cell transplant. CDR3 nucleotide sequence: TGTGCCAGCAGCCCAGCAACGAGCTCTGGAAACACCATATATTTT. It is translated as CASSPATSSGNTIYF. The variable domain in full, with the rest retrieved from reference TRBV7-9 and TRBJ1-3, is DTGVSQNPRHKITKRGQNVTFRCDPISEHNRLYWYRQTLGQGPEFLTYFQNEAQLEKSRLLSDRFSAERPKGSFSTLEIQRTEQGDSAMYLCASSPATSSGNTIYFGEGSWLTVV.